This TCR beta chain was documented in a study of follicular helper T cells after annual influenza vaccination. In the study overall: After each seasonal flu vaccination, blood came on days 0, 7 and 28. For some subjects, blood spans the 2013-2014, 2014-2015 and 2015-2016 annual vaccinations. Study-wide findings and caveats: Successive annual vaccinations recalled a recurrent oligoclonal ICOS+CD38+ cTfh response with influenza-specific clonotypes.

The V gene lost 8 bases and the J gene lost 4 bases, with 16 bases spanning the gap. Germline V gene lookup returns CDR1 SGHTA and CDR2 FQGTGA. The CDR3 spans 14 residues. Time point denoted: 2015-2016 season, 7 days after influenza vaccination. With respect to this clone: As yet, its antigen is unknown.

Sequencing of TCRB used Survey level resolution. Some clones are missing from TCRdb's copy, which holds only in-frame ones; the method was immunoSEQ multiplex PCR. The table has roughly 7,000 clones, approximately 90% seen once; the top ten hold around 0.69%. The specimen was CXCR5+ CD38- circulating T follicular helper cells from blood, collected 7 days after influenza vaccination. Subset specified: circulating Tfh, non-naive CD4+CXCR5+PD-1+ (ICOS+CD38+ or ICOS-CD38-). The V call is TRBV7-3, the J call TRBJ2-3, with D possibly TRBD2 on 5 matching bases. The sequence derives from an adult who received the influenza vaccine. CDR3 protein: CASGPLEGADTQYF. The CDR3 DNA reads TGTGCCAGCGGGCCCCTAGAGGGAGCAGATACGCAGTATTTT.